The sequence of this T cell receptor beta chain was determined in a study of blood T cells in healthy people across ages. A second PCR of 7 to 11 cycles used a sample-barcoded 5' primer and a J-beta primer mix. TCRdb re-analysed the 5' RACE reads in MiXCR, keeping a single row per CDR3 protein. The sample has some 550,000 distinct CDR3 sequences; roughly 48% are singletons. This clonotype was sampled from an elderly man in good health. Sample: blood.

The CDR3 protein is CASSQVPRGVYGYTF. Here the CDR3 DNA reads TGCGCCAGCAGCCAAGTTCCCAGAGGGGTCTATGGCTACACCTTC. V gene TRBV4-1 combines with J gene TRBJ1-2; D may be TRBD1 (5 bases). Germline values: CDR1 MGHRA, CDR2 YSYEKL. This CDR3 is 15 amino acids long. With 1 base removed from V and 4 bases from J, the gap between germline ends came to 13 bases.